Listed here is a single TCR beta chain. Its target is not known. This sample was included in a study of shared clonotypes between healthy human individuals. Findings of the study overall: In contrast to clonotypes shared by all four donors, non-shared clonotypes had lower generation probabilities.

The CDR3 sequence is 14 residues long. Between the trimmed V and J ends, which lost 4 bases and 3 bases, there was a span of 10 bases. Looked up from germline, CDR1 is MDHEN and CDR2 is SYDVKM. Assay used: immunoSEQ multiplex PCR; TCRdb lists only in-frame clones, some missing. The table shows roughly 330,000 clones, with over 65% occurring only once. The sequencing input was memory CD4+ T cells sorted from blood. Subset: CD45RA-negative fraction. The clonotype was recovered from a man aged 30 to 39 in good health. The rearrangement links TRBV28 to TRBJ2-1; possibly TRBD2 for D (6 bases). CDR3 coding DNA: TGTGCCAGCAGTTGGGGAGGCGACTACAATGAGCAGTTCTTC. Amino acids: CASSWGGDYNEQFF.